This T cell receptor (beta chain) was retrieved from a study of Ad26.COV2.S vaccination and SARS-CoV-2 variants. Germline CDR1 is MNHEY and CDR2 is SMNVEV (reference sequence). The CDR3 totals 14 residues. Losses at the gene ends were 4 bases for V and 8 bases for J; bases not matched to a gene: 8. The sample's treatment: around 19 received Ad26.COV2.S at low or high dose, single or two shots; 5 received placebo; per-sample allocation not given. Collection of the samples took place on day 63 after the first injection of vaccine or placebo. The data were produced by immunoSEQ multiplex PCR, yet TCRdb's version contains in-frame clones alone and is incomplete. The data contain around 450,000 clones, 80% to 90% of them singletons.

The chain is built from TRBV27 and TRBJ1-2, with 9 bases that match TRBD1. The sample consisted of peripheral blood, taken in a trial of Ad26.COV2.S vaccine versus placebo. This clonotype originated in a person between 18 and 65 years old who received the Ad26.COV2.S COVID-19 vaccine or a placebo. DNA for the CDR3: TGTGCCAGCAGTTGGGACAGGGCCTCGAGGGGCTACACCTTC. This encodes CASSWDRASRGYTF.